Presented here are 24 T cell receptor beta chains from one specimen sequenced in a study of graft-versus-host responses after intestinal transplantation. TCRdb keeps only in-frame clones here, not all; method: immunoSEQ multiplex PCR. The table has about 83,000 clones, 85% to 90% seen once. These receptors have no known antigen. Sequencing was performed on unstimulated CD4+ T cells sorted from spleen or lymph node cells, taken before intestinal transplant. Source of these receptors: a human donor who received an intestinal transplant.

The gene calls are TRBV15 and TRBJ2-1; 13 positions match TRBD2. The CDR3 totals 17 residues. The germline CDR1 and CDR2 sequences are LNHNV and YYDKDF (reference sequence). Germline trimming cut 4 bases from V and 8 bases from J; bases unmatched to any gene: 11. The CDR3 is CATSIGRTSGSRDEQFF. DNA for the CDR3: TGTGCCACCAGCATCGGGCGGACTAGCGGGAGTCGTGATGAGCAGTTCTTC.

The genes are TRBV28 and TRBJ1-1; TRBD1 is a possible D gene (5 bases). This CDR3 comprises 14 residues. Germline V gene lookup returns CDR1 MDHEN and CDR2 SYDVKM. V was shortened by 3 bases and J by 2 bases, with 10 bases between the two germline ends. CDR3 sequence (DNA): TGTGCCAGCAGTTTTGTCAGGGATAACACTGAAGCTTTCTTT. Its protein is CASSFVRDNTEAFF.

The CDR3 coding sequence is TGTGCCACAGAGGGACAGTTAAATAATTCACCCCTCCACTTT. Its translation is CATEGQLNNSPLHF. This chain uses TRBV19 with TRBJ1-6; TRBD1 matches at 7 bases. Trimming removed 10 bases from V and 5 bases from J; junction bases left unmatched: 8. Germline loops: CDR1 LNHDA, CDR2 SQIVND (reference sequence). The length of the CDR3 is 14 residues.

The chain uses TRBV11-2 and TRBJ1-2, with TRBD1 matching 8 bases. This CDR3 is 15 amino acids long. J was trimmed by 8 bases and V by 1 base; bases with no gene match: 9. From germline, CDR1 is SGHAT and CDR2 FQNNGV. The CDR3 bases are TGTGCCAGCAGCTTAGGGCCGCAGGGGGCGCGAGGCTACACCTTC. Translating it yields CASSLGPQGARGYTF.

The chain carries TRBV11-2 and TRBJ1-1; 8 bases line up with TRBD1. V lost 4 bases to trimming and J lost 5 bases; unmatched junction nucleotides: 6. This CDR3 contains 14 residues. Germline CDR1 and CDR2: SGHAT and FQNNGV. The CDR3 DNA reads TGTGCCAGCAGCTCCCGGACAGGGAGTACTGAAGCTTTCTTT. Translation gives CASSSRTGSTEAFF.

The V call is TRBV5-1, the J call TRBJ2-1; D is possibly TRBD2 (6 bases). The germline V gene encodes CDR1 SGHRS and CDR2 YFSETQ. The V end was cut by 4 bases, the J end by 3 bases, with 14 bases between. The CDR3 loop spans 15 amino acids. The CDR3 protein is CASSRASEIYNEQFF. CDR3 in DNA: TGCGCCAGCAGCCGGGCTAGCGAGATCTACAATGAGCAGTTCTTC.

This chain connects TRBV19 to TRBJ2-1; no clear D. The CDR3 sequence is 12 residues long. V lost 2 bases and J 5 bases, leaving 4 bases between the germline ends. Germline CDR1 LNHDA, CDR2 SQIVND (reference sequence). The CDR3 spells CASSIQDNEQFF. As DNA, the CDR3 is TGTGCCAGTAGTATACAGGACAATGAGCAGTTCTTC.

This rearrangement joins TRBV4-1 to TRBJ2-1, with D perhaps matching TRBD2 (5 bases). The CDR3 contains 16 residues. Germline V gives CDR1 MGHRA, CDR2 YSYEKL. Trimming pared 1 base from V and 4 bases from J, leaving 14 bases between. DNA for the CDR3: TGCGCCAGCAGCCAAGCGGAGGAGGTAGCGTACAATGAGCAGTTCTTC. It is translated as CASSQAEEVAYNEQFF.

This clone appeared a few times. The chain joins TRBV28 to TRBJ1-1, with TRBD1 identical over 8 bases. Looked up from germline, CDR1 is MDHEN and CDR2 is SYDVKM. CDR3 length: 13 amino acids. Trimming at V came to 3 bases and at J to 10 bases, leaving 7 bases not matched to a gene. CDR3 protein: CASSFSGQGRAFF. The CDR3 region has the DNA TGTGCCAGCAGTTTCTCCGGACAGGGACGAGCTTTCTTT.

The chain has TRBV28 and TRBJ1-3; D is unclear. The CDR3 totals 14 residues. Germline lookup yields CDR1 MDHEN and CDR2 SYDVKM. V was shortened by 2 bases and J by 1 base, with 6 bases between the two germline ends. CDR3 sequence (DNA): TGTGCCAGCAGTTTAAGAGGGTCTGGAAACACCATATATTTT. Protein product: CASSLRGSGNTIYF.

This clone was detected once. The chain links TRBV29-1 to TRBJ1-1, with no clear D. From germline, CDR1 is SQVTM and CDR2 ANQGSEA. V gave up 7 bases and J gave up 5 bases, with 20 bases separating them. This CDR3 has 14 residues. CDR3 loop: CSARWEGAGTEAFF. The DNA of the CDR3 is TGCAGCGCCCGGTGGGAGGGCGCGGGGACTGAAGCTTTCTTT.

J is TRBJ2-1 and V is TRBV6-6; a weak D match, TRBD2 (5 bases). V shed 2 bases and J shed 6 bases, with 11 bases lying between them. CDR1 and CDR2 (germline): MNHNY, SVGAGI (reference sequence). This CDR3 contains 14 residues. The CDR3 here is CASSYEGFRNEQFF. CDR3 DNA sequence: TGTGCCAGCAGTTACGAGGGATTTCGCAATGAGCAGTTCTTC.

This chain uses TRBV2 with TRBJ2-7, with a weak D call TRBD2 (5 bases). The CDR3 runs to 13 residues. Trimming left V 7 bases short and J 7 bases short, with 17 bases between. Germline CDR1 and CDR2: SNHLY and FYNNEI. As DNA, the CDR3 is TGTGCCAGCACGGACTGGACCTCCGGGGAGCAGTACTTC. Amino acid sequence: CASTDWTSGEQYF.

CDR3 sequence: CATHRDRAANYGYTF. The CDR3, as DNA: TGTGCCACCCACAGGGACAGGGCGGCTAACTATGGCTACACCTTC. The rearrangement uses TRBV6-5 and TRBJ1-2; 9 bases are shared with TRBD1. Per the germline V gene, CDR1 is MNHEY and CDR2 is SVGAGI. This CDR3 spans 15 amino acids. Trimming cost V 10 bases and J 0 bases; bases outside gene matches: 9.

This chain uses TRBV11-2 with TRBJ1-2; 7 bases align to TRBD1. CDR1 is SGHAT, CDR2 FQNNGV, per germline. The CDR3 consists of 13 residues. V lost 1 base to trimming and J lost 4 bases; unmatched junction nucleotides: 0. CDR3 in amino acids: CASSLGQGYGYTF. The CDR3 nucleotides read TGTGCCAGCAGCTTAGGACAGGGCTATGGCTACACCTTC.

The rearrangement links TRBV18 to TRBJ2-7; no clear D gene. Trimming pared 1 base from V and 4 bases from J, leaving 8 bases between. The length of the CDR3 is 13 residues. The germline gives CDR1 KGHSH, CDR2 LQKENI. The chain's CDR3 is CASSPREPYEQYF. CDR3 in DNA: TGTGCCAGCTCACCACGCGAACCGTACGAGCAGTACTTC.

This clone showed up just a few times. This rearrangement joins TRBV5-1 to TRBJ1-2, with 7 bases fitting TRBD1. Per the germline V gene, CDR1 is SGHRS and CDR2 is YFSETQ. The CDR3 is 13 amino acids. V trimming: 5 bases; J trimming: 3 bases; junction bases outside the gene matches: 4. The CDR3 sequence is CASSLTGDYGYTF. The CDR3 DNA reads TGCGCCAGCAGTTTAACAGGGGACTATGGCTACACCTTC.

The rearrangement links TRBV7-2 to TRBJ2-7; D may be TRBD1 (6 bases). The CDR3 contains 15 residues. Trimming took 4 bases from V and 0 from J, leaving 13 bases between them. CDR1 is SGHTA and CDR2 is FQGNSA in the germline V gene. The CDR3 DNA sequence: TGTGCCAGCAGCTCCCGGGACACCCTCTCCTACGAGCAGTACTTC. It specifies CASSSRDTLSYEQYF.

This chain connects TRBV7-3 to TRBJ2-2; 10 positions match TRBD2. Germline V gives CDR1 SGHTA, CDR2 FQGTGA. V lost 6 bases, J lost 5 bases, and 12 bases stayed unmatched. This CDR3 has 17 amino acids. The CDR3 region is CASSPIPSGSGTGELFF. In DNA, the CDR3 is TGTGCCAGCAGTCCCATCCCTAGCGGGAGCGGGACCGGGGAGCTGTTTTTT. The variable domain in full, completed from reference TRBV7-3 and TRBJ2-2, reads GAGVSQTPSNKVTEKGKYVELRCDPISGHTALYWYRQSLGQGPEFLIYFQGTGAADDSGLPNDRFFAVRPEGSVSTLKIQRTERGDSAVYLCASSPIPSGSGTGELFFGEGSRLTVL.

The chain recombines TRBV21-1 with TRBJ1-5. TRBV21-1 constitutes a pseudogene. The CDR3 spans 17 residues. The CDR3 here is CASSKARGGRGNQPQHF. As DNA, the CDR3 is TGTGCCAGCAGCAAAGCGCGGGGGGGTAGGGGCAATCAGCCCCAGCATTTT.

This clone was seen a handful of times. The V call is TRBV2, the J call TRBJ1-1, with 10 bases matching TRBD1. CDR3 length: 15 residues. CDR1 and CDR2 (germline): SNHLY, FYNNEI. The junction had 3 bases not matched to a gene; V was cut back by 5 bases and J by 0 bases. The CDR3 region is CASSRDRGMNTEAFF. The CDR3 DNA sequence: TGTGCCAGCAGTCGGGACAGGGGAATGAACACTGAAGCTTTCTTT.

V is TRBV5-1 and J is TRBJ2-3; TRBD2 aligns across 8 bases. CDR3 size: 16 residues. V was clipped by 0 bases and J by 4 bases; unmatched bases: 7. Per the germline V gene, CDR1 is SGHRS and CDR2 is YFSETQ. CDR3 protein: CASSLEAGGRADTQYF. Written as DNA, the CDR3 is TGCGCCAGCAGCTTGGAGGCGGGGGGAAGGGCAGATACGCAGTATTTT.

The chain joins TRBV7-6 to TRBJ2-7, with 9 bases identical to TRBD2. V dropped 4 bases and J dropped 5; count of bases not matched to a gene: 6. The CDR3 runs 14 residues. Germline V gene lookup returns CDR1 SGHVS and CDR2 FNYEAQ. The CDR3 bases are TGTGCCAGCAGCTCGGGACTAGCTAGCGACGAGCAGTACTTC. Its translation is CASSSGLASDEQYF. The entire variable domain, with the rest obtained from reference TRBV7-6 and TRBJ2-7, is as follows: GAGVSQSPRYKVTKRGQDVALRCDPISGHVSLYWYRQALGQGPEFLTYFNYEAQQDKSGLPNDRFSAERPEGSISTLTIQRTEQRDSAMYRCASSSGLASDEQYFGPGTRLTVT.

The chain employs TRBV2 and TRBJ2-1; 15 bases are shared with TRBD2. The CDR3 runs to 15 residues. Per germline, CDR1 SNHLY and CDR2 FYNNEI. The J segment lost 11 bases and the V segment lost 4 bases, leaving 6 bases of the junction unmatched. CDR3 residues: CASSARGLAGGKQFF. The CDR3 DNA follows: TGTGCCAGCAGTGCGAGGGGACTAGCGGGAGGAAAGCAGTTCTTC.